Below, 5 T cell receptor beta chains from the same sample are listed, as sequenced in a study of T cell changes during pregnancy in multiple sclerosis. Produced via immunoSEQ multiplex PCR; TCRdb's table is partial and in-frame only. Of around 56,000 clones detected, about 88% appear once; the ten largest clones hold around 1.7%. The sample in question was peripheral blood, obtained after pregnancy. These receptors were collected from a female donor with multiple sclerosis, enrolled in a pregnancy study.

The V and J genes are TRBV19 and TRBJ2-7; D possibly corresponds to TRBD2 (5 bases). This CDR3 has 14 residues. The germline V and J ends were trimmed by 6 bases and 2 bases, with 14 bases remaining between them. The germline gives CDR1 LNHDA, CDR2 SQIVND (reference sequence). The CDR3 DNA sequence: TGTGCCAGTAGGCCCTGGACCGGGGCCTACGAGCAGTACTTC. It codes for CASRPWTGAYEQYF.

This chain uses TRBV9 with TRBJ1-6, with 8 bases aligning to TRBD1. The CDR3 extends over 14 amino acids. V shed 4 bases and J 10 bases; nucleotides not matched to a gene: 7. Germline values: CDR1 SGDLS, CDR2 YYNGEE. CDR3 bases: TGTGCCAGCAGCCCTGGACAGGGAGCATCACCCCTCCACTTT. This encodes CASSPGQGASPLHF. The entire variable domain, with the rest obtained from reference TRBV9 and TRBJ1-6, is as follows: DSGVTQTPKHLITATGQRVTLRCSPRSGDLSVYWYQQSLDQGLQFLIQYYNGEERAKGNILERFSAQQFPDLHSELNLSSLELGDSALYFCASSPGQGASPLHFGNGTRLTVT.

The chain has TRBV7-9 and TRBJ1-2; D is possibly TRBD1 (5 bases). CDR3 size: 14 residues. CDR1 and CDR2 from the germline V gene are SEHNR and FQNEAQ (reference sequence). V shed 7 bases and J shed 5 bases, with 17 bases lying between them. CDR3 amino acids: CASIPLGGIYGYTF. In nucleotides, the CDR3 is TGTGCCAGCATCCCGTTGGGGGGGATATATGGCTACACCTTC.

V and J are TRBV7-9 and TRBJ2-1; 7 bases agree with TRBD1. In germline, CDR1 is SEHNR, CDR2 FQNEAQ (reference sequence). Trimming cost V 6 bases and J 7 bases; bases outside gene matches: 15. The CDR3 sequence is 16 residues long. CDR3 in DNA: TGTGCCAGCAGTCCTGAACCGACAGGGTACAGGAATGAGCAGTTCTTC. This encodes CASSPEPTGYRNEQFF. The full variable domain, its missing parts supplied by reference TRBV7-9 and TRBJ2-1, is DTGVSQNPRHKITKRGQNVTFRCDPISEHNRLYWYRQTLGQGPEFLTYFQNEAQLEKSRLLSDRFSAERPKGSFSTLEIQRTEQGDSAMYLCASSPEPTGYRNEQFFGPGTRLTVL.

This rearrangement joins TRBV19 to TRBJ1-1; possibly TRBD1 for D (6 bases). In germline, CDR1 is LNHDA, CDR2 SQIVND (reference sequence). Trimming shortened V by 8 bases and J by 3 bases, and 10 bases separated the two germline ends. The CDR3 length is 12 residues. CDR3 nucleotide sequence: TGTGCCAGTCAACAGGGCTACACTGAAGCTTTCTTT. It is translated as CASQQGYTEAFF.